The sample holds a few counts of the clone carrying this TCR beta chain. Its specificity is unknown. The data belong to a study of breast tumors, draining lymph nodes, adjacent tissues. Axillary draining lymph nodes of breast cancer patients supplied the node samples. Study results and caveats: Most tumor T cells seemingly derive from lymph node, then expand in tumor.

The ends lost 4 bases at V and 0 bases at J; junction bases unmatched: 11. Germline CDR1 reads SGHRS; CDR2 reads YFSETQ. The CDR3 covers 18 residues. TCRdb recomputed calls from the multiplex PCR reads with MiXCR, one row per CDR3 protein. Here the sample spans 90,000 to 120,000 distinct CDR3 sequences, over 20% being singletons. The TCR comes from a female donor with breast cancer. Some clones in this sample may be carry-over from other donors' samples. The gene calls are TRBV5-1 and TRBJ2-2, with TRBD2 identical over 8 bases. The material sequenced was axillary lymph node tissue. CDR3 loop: CASSPYPLAETNTGELFF. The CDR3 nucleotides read TGCGCCAGCAGCCCATACCCACTAGCGGAGACGAACACCGGGGAGCTGTTTTTT.